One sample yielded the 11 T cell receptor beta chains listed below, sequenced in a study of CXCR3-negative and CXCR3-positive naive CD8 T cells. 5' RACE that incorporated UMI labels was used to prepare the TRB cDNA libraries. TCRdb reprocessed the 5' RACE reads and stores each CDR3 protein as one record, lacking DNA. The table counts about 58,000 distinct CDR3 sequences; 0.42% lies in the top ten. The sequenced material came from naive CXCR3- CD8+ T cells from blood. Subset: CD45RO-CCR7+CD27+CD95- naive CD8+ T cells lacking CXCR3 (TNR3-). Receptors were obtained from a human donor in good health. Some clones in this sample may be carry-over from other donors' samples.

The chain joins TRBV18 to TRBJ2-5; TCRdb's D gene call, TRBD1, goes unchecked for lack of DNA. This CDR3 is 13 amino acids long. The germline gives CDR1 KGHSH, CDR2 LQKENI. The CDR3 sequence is CASSPRGGETQYF.

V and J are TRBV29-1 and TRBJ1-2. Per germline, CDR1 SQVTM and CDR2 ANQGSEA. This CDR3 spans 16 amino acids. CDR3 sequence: CSVEVVGTAFAGGYTF.

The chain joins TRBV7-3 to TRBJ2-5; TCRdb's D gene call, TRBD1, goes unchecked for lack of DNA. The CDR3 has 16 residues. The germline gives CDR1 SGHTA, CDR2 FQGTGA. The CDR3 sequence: CASSLGPGGLPETQYF.

The CDR3 here is CASSYNLRGRASSYEQYF. This chain connects TRBV6-2 or TRBV6-3 to TRBJ2-7; checking the TCRdb D call of TRBD1 is not possible without DNA. The germline V gene has CDR1 MNHEY and CDR2 SVGEGT. The CDR3 consists of 18 residues.

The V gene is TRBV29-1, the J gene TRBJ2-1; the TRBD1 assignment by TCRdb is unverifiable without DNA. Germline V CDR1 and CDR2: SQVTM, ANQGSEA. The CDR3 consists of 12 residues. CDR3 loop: CSGGDREIEQFF.

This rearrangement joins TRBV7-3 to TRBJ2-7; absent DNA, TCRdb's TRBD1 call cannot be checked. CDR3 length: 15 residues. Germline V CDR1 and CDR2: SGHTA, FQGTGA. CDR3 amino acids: CASGLTMGQGGEQYF. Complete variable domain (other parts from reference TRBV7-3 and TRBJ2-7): GAGVSQTPSNKVTEKGKYVELRCDPISGHTALYWYRQSLGQGPEFLIYFQGTGAADDSGLPNDRFFAVRPEGSVSTLKIQRTERGDSAVYLCASGLTMGQGGEQYFGPGTRLTVT.

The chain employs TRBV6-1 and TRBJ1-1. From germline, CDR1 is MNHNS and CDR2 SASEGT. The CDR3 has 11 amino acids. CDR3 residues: CASNRYTEAFF.

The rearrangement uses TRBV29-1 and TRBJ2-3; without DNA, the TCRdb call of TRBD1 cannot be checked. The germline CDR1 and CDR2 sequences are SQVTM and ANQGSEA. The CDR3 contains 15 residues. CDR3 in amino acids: CSADQVRDTTDTQYF.

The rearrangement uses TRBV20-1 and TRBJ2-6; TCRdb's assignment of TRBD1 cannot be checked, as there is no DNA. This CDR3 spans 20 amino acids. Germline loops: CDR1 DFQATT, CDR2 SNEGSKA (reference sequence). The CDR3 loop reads CSARVATGGPGLAGANVLTF.

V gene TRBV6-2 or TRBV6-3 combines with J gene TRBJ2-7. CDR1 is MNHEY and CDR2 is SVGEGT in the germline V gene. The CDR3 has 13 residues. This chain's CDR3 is CASTPRDIYEQYF.

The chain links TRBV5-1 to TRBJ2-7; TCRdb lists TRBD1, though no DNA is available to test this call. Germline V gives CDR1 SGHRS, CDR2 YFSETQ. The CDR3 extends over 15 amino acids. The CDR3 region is CASSSMGARTYEQYF. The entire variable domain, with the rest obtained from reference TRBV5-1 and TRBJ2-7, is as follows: KAGVTQTPRYLIKTRGQQVTLSCSPISGHRSVSWYQQTPGQGLQFLFEYFSETQRNKGNFPGRFSGRQFSNSRSEMNVSTLELGDSALYLCASSSMGARTYEQYFGPGTRLTVT.